These 21 T cell receptor beta chains were sequenced from one sample in a study of shared clonotypes between healthy human individuals. Repertoires were generated with immunoSEQ multiplex PCR, while TCRdb's copy carries only in-frame clones and drops some. The data show around 1.4 million clones, with just under 99% seen just once and 0.3% to 0.45% held by the top ten. The sample was naive CD4+ T cells sorted from blood. Subset noted: CD45RA+ positively selected. These receptors originate from a man aged 25-45 years in good health.

This clone appeared a single time. The J gene is TRBJ2-1, the V gene TRBV7-9, with TRBD2 identical over 7 bases. The germline gives CDR1 SEHNR, CDR2 FQNEAQ (reference sequence). Unmatched junction bases numbered 3, after V lost 3 bases and J lost 7 bases. The CDR3 has 13 residues. The CDR3, as DNA: TGTGCCAGCAGCTTCAGGCGGGAGAATGAGCAGTTCTTC. Its translation is CASSFRRENEQFF.

The V call is TRBV28, the J call TRBJ1-2, with TRBD1 identical over 10 bases. V shed 7 bases and J 5 bases; nucleotides not matched to a gene: 13. Germline values: CDR1 MDHEN, CDR2 SYDVKM. This CDR3 spans 16 amino acids. The CDR3 DNA sequence: TGTGCCAGCACCCGGGACAGGGGCCCGATCTCTTATGGCTACACCTTC. Encoded protein: CASTRDRGPISYGYTF.

J is TRBJ2-1 and V is TRBV5-5; D gene unclear. This CDR3 has 12 amino acids. Trimming removed 0 bases at V and 9 bases at J, with 7 bases between. Germline assignment: CDR1 SGHKS and CDR2 YYEKEE (reference sequence). This chain's CDR3 is CASSLGGREQFF. DNA for the CDR3: TGTGCCAGCAGCTTGGGGGGTCGTGAGCAGTTCTTC.

The rearrangement uses TRBV5-1 and TRBJ2-7; 8 nucleotides agree with TRBD2. CDR3 length: 15 residues. V was pared by 1 base and J by 2 bases, with 5 bases of the junction left unmatched. CDR1 and CDR2 (germline): SGHRS, YFSETQ. As DNA, the CDR3 is TGCGCCAGCAGCTTGATACTAGCGGAGCCCTACGAGCAGTACTTC. Its translation: CASSLILAEPYEQYF.

CDR3 sequence: CASSFQAASYNEQFF. Here the CDR3 DNA reads TGTGCCAGCAGCTTCCAAGCGGCATCATACAATGAGCAGTTCTTC. The chain recombines TRBV7-2 with TRBJ2-1; a weak D match, TRBD2 (5 bases). This CDR3 is 15 amino acids long. Trimming removed 3 bases at V and 4 bases at J, with 13 bases between. Germline CDR1 SGHTA, CDR2 FQGNSA. Drawing the rest from reference TRBV7-2 and TRBJ2-1, the complete variable domain is GAGVSQSPSNKVTEKGKDVELRCDPISGHTALYWYRQSLGQGLEFLIYFQGNSAPDKSGLPSDRFSAERTGGSVSTLTIQRTQQEDSAVYLCASSFQAASYNEQFFGPGTRLTVL.

The V call is TRBV5-1, the J call TRBJ2-7; TRBD1 aligns across 7 bases. Looked up from germline, CDR1 is SGHRS and CDR2 is YFSETQ. V shed 4 bases and J 6 bases; nucleotides not matched to a gene: 7. The CDR3 extends over 13 amino acids. CDR3 sequence: CASSPWDRPEQYF. CDR3 bases: TGCGCCAGCAGCCCTTGGGACAGACCCGAGCAGTACTTC.

V usage is TRBV29-1 and J usage is TRBJ2-5; TRBD1 matches 8 bases. The CDR3 length is 14 residues. Germline CDR1 SQVTM, CDR2 ANQGSEA. Germline trimming cut 4 bases from V and 5 bases from J; bases unmatched to any gene: 9. The CDR3 protein is CSVGPQGVGETQYF. The CDR3 DNA reads TGCAGCGTTGGACCACAGGGGGTAGGGGAGACCCAGTACTTC.

The genes are TRBV18 and TRBJ1-2, with no clear D. Germline V gene data show CDR1 as KGHSH and CDR2 as LQKENI. The V gene lost 3 bases and the J gene lost 0 bases, with 11 bases spanning the gap. The CDR3 extends over 15 amino acids. CDR3 region: CASSPAFGPNYGYTF. The DNA for the CDR3 is TGTGCCAGCTCACCGGCCTTCGGGCCTAACTATGGCTACACCTTC.

J is TRBJ1-5 and V is TRBV2; TRBD1 matches at 7 bases. The CDR3 extends over 14 amino acids. With 6 bases clipped from V and 4 bases from J, the junction kept 6 bases outside the gene matches. The V gene's germline CDR1 is SNHLY and CDR2 FYNNEI. The CDR3 DNA reads TGTGCCAGCAGACGGGACAGAGTAAATCAGCCCCAGCATTTT. It specifies CASRRDRVNQPQHF.

The chain links TRBV4-3 to TRBJ1-2; the D gene is possibly TRBD1 (6 bases). Trimming stripped 0 bases from V and 4 bases from J, with 12 bases between. The CDR3 covers 15 residues. From germline, CDR1 is LGHNA and CDR2 YSLEER. In DNA, the CDR3 is TGCGCCAGCAGCCAAGAAACAGGGAAGGGCTATGGCTACACCTTC. As protein: CASSQETGKGYGYTF.

The V and J genes are TRBV28 and TRBJ2-5; D unclear. V was cut by 1 base and J by 2 bases, with 5 bases left in between. Per germline, CDR1 MDHEN and CDR2 SYDVKM. There are 13 residues in the CDR3. The CDR3 reads CASSLYAQETQYF. In DNA, the CDR3 is TGTGCCAGCAGTTTATATGCACAAGAGACCCAGTACTTC.

The chain joins TRBV5-1 to TRBJ2-5; perhaps TRBD1 as D (5 bases). The ends were cut back, 1 base at V and 5 bases at J, with 9 bases in the middle. The CDR3 has 13 residues. Germline V lookup: CDR1 SGHRS, CDR2 YFSETQ. In nucleotides, the CDR3 is TGCGCCAGCAGCTTGACGGCAGGGGAGACCCAGTACTTC. It is translated as CASSLTAGETQYF.

The gene calls are TRBV2 and TRBJ2-7; 7 bases agree with TRBD1. After removal of 7 bases from V and 1 base from J, the junction contained 13 bases not matched to a gene. In germline, CDR1 is SNHLY, CDR2 FYNNEI. There are 16 residues in the CDR3. CDR3: CASKSDWDSGSYEQYF. The CDR3 DNA reads as TGTGCCAGCAAAAGCGATTGGGACAGTGGATCCTACGAGCAGTACTTC.

A word on this clone: The sample holds other DNA sequences that translate to the same CDR3. The chain is built from TRBV18 and TRBJ2-6; D gene ambiguous. V was pared by 2 bases and J by 2 bases, with 4 bases between. Germline CDR1 is KGHSH and CDR2 is LQKENI. The CDR3 loop spans 14 amino acids. CDR3 residues: CASSPGAGANVLTF. In DNA form, the CDR3 reads TGTGCCAGCTCACCAGGGGCTGGGGCCAACGTCCTGACTTTC.

V gene TRBV5-5 combines with J gene TRBJ2-1, with 8 bases fitting TRBD2. After removal of 0 bases from V and 11 bases from J, the junction contained 13 bases not matched to a gene. This CDR3 has 16 amino acids. Germline CDR1 is SGHKS and CDR2 is YYEKEE (reference sequence). The CDR3 region is CASSLEPGLVALKQFF. CDR3 nucleotide sequence: TGTGCCAGCAGCTTGGAGCCGGGACTAGTCGCGTTGAAGCAGTTCTTC.

The gene calls are TRBV14 and TRBJ1-1; no clear D gene. The CDR3 runs 15 residues. Trimming removed 0 bases at V and 5 bases at J, with 13 bases between. Germline V gives CDR1 SGHDN, CDR2 FVKESK. CDR3 region: CASSQDLVLGTEAFF. CDR3 coding DNA: TGTGCCAGCAGCCAAGATCTTGTTCTGGGAACTGAAGCTTTCTTT. Full variable domain (missing parts from reference TRBV14 and TRBJ1-1): EAGVTQFPSHSVIEKGQTVTLRCDPISGHDNLYWYRRVMGKEIKFLLHFVKESKQDESGMPNNRFLAERTGGTYSTLKVQPAELEDSGVYFCASSQDLVLGTEAFFGQGTRLTVV.

This chain links TRBV5-6 with TRBJ2-2; D call uncertain. The germline V gene encodes CDR1 SGHDT and CDR2 YYEEEE. The CDR3 runs 14 residues. V lost 2 bases and J 4 bases, leaving 9 bases between the germline ends. The CDR3 bases are TGTGCCAGCAGCTTCGGCACCCCCACCGGGGAGCTGTTTTTT. This gives the protein CASSFGTPTGELFF.

The rearrangement joins TRBV1 to TRBJ1-1; the table's D call, TRBD1, has no DNA check behind it. TRBV1 is assigned pseudogene status. The CDR3 contains 17 residues. This CDR3 reads CTSSQDKRQVGSIEAFF. The CDR3 nucleotides read TGCACCAGCAGCCAAGACAAAAGACAGGTGGGGTCTATTGAAGCTTTCTTT.

V is TRBV6-5 and J is TRBJ2-3; possible D gene TRBD2, 6 bases. V was cut by 6 bases and J by 0 bases, with 13 bases left in between. Germline CDR1 is MNHEY and CDR2 is SVGAGI. This CDR3 has 15 residues. CDR3 amino acids: CASRLSGTSTDTQYF. CDR3 in DNA: TGTGCCAGCAGACTATCCGGGACTAGCACAGATACGCAGTATTTT.

The chain couples TRBV6-6 to TRBJ2-5, with D maybe TRBD2 (7 bases). The V and J ends lost 6 bases and 3 bases respectively, with 17 bases between them. The CDR3 covers 15 residues. The germline gives CDR1 MNHNY, CDR2 SVGAGI (reference sequence). CDR3 nucleotides: TGTGCCAGCAGGAAATGGGGGGGCCTAGAAGAGACCCAGTACTTC. Its translation: CASRKWGGLEETQYF.

The V call is TRBV28, the J call TRBJ2-3; TRBD2 matches 8 bases. CDR3 size: 16 residues. V shed 5 bases, J shed 6 bases, and the junction held 13 bases outside the gene matches. Germline V lookup: CDR1 MDHEN, CDR2 SYDVKM. The CDR3 sequence is CASSLQGLAGLDTQYF. CDR3 nucleotides: TGTGCCAGCAGTCTGCAGGGGCTAGCGGGTCTTGATACGCAGTATTTT.